The clone carrying this TCR beta chain was recorded many times. Antigen specificity is unknown. Time point denoted: persistent/refractory GD, antithyroid drugs over 5 years with positive TRAb. PBMC RNA was the source of the TCR library. Germline loops: CDR1 LGHDT, CDR2 YNNKEL (reference sequence). V dropped 0 bases and J dropped 8; count of bases not matched to a gene: 2. The CDR3 length is 13 residues. Relying on iRepertoire HTBI primers and Arm-PCR of CDR3 regions, the team built TCR beta libraries. TCRdb re-called the multiplex PCR reads through MiXCR, storing one row per CDR3 protein. The sample yields approximately 500,000 distinct CDR3 sequences, about a fifth seen once. This entry comes from a study of regulatory T cells in long-lasting Graves disease. Study-level information: Positive TSH receptor antibodies alongside over 5 years of antithyroid drugs were what marked Graves' disease as persistent.

Study-level points and caveats: The persistent group shared 3,000 or so public clonotypes, more than the approximately 930 shared by new patients.

The chain has TRBV3-1 and TRBJ1-2; 8 bases fit TRBD1. This sample comprised peripheral blood mononuclear cells (PBMCs), obtained when the disease was refractory, from a patient treated with antithyroid drugs. This sequence originates from a female donor with Graves disease. The CDR3 DNA reads TGTGCCAGCAGCCAAGATTCAGGGGGCGGCTACACCTTC. It is translated as CASSQDSGGGYTF.